The sequence of this T cell receptor beta chain was determined in a study of post-analysis software for immune sequencing data. Study summary: Included courses were relapsing-remitting and secondary progressive multiple sclerosis; progressive-relapsing multiple sclerosis was also included.

V lost 4 bases to trimming and J lost 4 bases, with 14 bases between them. Germline-derived CDR1 and CDR2 are SGHRS and YFSETQ. This CDR3 contains 14 residues. This clonotype has a handful of counts. Antigen specificity is unknown. TCR beta cDNA libraries had unique molecular identifiers. Researchers reported a few hundred thousand cDNA molecules coming from around 1 to 9.1 million T cells. TCRdb used MiXCR to reprocess the PCR reads, holding one entry per CDR3 protein. The sample shows approximately 730,000 distinct CDR3 sequences, 46% of them seen only once. Study observations and caveats: By F measure, strong co-clustering occurred among samples prepared in the same batch. Diversity measured as normalized Chao1 was significantly lower in multiple sclerosis patients than in controls. Roughly 5 TRBV segments (TRBV5-6, TRBV5-1 and TRBV20-1 among them) occurred more frequently in patients than in controls.

The J gene is TRBJ2-5, the V gene TRBV5-1, with D perhaps TRBD2 (6 bases). This receptor was identified in a girl aged 10 to 17 with multiple sclerosis. The sample comprised blood. CDR3 region: CASSVRVGGETQYF. The CDR3 DNA reads TGCGCCAGCAGCGTCAGGGTGGGAGGAGAGACCCAGTACTTC. Full variable domain (rest looked up from reference TRBV5-1 and TRBJ2-5): KAGVTQTPRYLIKTRGQQVTLSCSPISGHRSVSWYQQTPGQGLQFLFEYFSETQRNKGNFPGRFSGRQFSNSRSEMNVSTLELGDSALYLCASSVRVGGETQYFGPGTRLLVL.